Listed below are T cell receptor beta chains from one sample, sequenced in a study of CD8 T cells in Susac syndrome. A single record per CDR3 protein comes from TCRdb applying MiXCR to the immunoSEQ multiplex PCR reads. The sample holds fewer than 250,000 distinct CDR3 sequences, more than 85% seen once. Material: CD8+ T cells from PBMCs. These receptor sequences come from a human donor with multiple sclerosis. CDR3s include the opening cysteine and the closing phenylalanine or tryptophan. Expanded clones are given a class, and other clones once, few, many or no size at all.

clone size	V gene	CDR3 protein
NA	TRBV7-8	CASSSGLALRKEETQYF
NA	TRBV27	CASSLSAGPYEQYF
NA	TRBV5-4	CASREGAYNTGELFF
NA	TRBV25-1	CASSESPRAVLSGANVLTF
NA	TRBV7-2	CASSLGRGQGRQYF
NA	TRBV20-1	CSARGLAGDKTYNEQFF
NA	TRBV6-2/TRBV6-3	CASSYSVADNEQFF
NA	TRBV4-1	CASSQDPQGDEQFF
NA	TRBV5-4	CASSLAGPTWEQYF
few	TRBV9	CASSVGGGLETQYF
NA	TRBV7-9	CASSTPGPRNEQFF
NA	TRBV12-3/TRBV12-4	CASSLSRGTQYF
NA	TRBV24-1	CATSDTSGSDEQFF
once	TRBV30	CAWDPGTGDEAFF
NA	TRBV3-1	CASSQDSGQGAEQYF
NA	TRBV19	CASSGLAGMSSYNEQFF
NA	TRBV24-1	CATSDPSGANVLTF
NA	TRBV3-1	CASSFGNGLDGYTF
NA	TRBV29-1	CSVEEEGAGTEAFF
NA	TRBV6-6	CASSFSVRDTQYF
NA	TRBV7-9	CASTPGDSGNTIYF
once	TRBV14	CASSQDIFQETQYF
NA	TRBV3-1	CASSQDEDTQYF
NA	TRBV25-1	CASSEPGQFYTDTQYF
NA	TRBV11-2	CAIAWGGGDGYTF
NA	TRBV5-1	CASSPGDYGYTF
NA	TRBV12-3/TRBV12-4	CASSLGATQETQYF
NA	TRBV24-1	CATEFANTGELFF
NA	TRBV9	CASSPGRGLAYGYTF
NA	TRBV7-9	CASSLSSRDTNEKLFF
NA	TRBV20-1	CSARDLGGGAAGNTIYF
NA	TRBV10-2	CASSDRGTEAFF
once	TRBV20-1	CSARDLASTYEQYF
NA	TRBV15	CATSPGTGGGYGYTF